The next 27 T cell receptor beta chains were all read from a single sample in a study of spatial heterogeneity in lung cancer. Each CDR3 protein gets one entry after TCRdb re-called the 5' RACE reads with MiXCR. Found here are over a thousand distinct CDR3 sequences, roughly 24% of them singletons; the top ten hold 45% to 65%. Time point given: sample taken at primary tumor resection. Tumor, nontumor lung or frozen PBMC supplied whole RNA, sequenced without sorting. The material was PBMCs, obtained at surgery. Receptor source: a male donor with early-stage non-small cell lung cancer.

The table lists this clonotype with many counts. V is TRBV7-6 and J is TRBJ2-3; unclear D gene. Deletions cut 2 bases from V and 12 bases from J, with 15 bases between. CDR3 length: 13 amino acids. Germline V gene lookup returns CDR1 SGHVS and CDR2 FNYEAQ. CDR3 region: CASSLSVRTDQYF. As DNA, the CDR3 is TGTGCCAGCAGCTTATCCGTCCGGACGGACCAGTATTTT.

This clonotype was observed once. The CDR3, as DNA: TGCAGTGCTAATCCCCATGCAGCCAACTATGGCTACACCTTC. Its translation is CSANPHAANYGYTF. The chain joins TRBV20-1 to TRBJ1-2; no clear D gene. The V and J ends lost 4 bases and 2 bases respectively, with 14 bases between them. Per the germline V gene, CDR1 is DFQATT and CDR2 is SNEGSKA (reference sequence). This CDR3 comprises 14 residues.

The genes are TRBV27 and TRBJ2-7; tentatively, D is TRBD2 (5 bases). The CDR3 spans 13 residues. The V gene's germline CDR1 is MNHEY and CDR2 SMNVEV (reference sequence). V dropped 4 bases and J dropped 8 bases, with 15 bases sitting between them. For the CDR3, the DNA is TGTGCCAGCAGTTCCACCCTCGCGGGTCAGCAGTACTTC. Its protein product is CASSSTLAGQQYF.

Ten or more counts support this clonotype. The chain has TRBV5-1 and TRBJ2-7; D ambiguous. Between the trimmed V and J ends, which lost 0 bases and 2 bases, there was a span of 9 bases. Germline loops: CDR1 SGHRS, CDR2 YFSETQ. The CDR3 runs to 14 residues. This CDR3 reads CASSLVSVPYEQYF. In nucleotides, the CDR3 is TGCGCCAGCAGCTTGGTTTCGGTTCCCTACGAGCAGTACTTC.

The CDR3 is CASSQEQGAKKKLFF. The CDR3 nucleotides are TGTGCCAGCAGCCAAGAGCAAGGCGCCAAAAAAAAACTGTTTTTT. The rearrangement joins TRBV3-1 to TRBJ1-4; no clear D. V lost 0 bases and J lost 9, with 14 bases in between. Germline V gives CDR1 LGHDT, CDR2 YNNKEL (reference sequence). This CDR3 comprises 15 residues.

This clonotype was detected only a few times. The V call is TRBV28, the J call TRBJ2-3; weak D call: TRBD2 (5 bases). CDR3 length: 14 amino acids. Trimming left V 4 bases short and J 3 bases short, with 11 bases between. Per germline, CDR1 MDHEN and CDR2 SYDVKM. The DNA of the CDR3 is TGTGCCAGCAGTTCACTAGGAAGTACAGATACGCAGTATTTT. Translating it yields CASSSLGSTDTQYF.

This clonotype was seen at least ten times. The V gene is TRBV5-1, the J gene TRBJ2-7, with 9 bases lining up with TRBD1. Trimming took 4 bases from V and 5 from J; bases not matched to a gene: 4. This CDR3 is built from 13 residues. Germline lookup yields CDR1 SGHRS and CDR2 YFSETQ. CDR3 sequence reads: CASSHGTGNEQYF. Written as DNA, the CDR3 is TGCGCCAGCAGCCACGGGACAGGGAACGAGCAGTACTTC.

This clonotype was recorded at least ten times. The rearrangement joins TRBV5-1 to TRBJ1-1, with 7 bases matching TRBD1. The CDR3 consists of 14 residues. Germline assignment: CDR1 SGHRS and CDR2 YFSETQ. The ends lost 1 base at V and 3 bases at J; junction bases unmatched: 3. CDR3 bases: TGCGCCAGCAGCTTGCCAGGGGGGCACACTGAAGCTTTCTTT. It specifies CASSLPGGHTEAFF.

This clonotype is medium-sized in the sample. The CDR3 sequence is CATAYDGAGVLQAGNTIYF. The CDR3 DNA follows: TGTGCCACAGCTTACGACGGAGCAGGGGTCCTGCAGGCTGGAAACACCATATATTTT. The V call is TRBV15, the J call TRBJ1-3; D might be TRBD1 (6 bases). The CDR3 has 19 residues. Germline V gives CDR1 LNHNV, CDR2 YYDKDF (reference sequence). V shed 9 bases and J shed 2 bases, with 29 bases lying between them.

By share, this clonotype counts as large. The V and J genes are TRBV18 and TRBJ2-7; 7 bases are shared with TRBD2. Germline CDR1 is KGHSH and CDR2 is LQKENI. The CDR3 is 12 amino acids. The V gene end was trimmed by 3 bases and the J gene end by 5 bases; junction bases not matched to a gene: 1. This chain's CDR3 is CASSPGRDEQYF. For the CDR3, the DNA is TGTGCCAGCTCACCGGGGAGGGACGAGCAGTACTTC.

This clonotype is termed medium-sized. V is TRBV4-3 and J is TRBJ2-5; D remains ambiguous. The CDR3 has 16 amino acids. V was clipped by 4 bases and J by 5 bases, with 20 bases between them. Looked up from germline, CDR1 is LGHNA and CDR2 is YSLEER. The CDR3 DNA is TGCGCCAGCAGCCGCACAGCCCTTCAGCCGGCGGAGACCCAGTACTTC. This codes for CASSRTALQPAETQYF.

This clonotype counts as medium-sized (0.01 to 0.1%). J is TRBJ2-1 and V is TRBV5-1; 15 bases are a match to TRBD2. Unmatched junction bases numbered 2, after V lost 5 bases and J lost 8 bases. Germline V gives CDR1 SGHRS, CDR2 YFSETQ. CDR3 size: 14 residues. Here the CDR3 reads CASRRTSGRDEQFF. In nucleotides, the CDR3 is TGCGCCAGCAGGCGGACTAGCGGGAGGGATGAGCAGTTCTTC.

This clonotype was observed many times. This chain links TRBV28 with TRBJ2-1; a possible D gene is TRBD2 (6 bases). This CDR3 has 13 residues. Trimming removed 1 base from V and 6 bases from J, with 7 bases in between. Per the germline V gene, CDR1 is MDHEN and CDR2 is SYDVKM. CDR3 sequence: CASSLFGGNEQFF. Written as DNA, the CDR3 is TGTGCCAGCAGTTTATTCGGGGGCAATGAGCAGTTCTTC. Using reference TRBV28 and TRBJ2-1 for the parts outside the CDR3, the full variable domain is DVKVTQSSRYLVKRTGEKVFLECVQDMDHENMFWYRQDPGLGLRLIYFSYDVKMKEKGDIPEGYSVSREKKERFSLILESASTNQTSMYLCASSLFGGNEQFFGPGTRLTVL.

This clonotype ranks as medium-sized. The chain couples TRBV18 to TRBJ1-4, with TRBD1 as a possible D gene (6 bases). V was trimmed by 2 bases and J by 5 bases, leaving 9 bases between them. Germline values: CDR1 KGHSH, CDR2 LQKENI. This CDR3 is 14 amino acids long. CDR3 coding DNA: TGTGCCAGCTCACCAGGGACACAAAATGAAAAACTGTTTTTT. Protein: CASSPGTQNEKLFF. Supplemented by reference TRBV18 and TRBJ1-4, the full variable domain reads NAGVMQNPRHLVRRRGQEARLRCSPMKGHSHVYWYRQLPEEGLKFMVYLQKENIIDESGMPKERFSAEFPKEGPSILRIQQVVRGDSAAYFCASSPGTQNEKLFFGSGTQLSVL.

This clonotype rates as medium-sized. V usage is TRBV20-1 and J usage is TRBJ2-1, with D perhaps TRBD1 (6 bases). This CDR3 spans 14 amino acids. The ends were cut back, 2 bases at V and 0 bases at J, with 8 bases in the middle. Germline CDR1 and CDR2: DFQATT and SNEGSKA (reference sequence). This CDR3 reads CSARPDSSYNEQFF. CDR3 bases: TGCAGTGCTAGACCGGACAGCTCCTACAATGAGCAGTTCTTC.

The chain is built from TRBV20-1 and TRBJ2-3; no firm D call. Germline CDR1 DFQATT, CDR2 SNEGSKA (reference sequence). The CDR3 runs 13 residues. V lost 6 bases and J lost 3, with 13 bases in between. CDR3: CSAKTSPTDTQYF. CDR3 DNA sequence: TGCAGTGCAAAAACCTCCCCAACAGATACGCAGTATTTT.

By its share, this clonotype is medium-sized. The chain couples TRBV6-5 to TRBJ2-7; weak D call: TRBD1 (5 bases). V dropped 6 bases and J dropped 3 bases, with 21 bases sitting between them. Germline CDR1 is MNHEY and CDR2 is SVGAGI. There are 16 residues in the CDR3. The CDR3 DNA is TGTGCCAGCAGCCCAGGGCCTCCCCCTCCTCACTACGAGCAGTACTTC. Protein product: CASSPGPPPPHYEQYF.

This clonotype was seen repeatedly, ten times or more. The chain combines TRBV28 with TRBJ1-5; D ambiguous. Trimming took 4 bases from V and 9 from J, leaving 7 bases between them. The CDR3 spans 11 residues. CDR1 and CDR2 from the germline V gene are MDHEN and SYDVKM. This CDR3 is CASSSLAPQHF. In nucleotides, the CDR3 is TGTGCCAGCAGTTCCCTCGCGCCCCAGCATTTT. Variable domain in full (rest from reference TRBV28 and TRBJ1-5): DVKVTQSSRYLVKRTGEKVFLECVQDMDHENMFWYRQDPGLGLRLIYFSYDVKMKEKGDIPEGYSVSREKKERFSLILESASTNQTSMYLCASSSLAPQHFGDGTRLSIL.

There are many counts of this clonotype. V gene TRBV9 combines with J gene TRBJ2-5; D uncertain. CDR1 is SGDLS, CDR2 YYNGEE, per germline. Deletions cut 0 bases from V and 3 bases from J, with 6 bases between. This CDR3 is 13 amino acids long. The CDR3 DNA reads TGTGCCAGCAGCGTAGATGGTAAAGAGACCCAGTACTTC. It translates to CASSVDGKETQYF. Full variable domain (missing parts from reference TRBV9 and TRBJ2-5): DSGVTQTPKHLITATGQRVTLRCSPRSGDLSVYWYQQSLDQGLQFLIQYYNGEERAKGNILERFSAQQFPDLHSELNLSSLELGDSALYFCASSVDGKETQYFGPGTRLLVL.

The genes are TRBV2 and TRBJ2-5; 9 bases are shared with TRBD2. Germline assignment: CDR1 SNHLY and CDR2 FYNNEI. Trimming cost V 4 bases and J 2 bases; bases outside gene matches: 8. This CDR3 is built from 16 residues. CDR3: CASSGSAGGKQETQYF. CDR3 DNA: TGTGCCAGCAGTGGATCAGCGGGGGGAAAACAAGAGACCCAGTACTTC.

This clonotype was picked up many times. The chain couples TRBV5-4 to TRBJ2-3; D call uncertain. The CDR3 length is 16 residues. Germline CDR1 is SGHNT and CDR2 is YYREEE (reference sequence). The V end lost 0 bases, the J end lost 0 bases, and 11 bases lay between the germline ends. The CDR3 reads CASSLDPQYSTDTQYF. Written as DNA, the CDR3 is TGTGCCAGCAGCTTGGACCCTCAGTATAGCACAGATACGCAGTATTTT.

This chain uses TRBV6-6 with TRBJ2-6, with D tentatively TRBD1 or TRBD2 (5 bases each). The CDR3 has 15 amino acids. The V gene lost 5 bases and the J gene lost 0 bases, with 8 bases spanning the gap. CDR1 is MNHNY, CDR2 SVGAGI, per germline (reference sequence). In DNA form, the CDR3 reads TGTGCCAGCAGTCCCGGGACCTCTGGGGCCAACGTCCTGACTTTC. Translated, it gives CASSPGTSGANVLTF.

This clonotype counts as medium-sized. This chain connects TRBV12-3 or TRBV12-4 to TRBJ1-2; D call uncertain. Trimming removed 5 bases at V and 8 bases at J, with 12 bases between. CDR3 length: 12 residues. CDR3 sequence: CASSPYSTGYTF. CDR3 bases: TGTGCCAGCAGTCCTTACAGTACAGGCTACACCTTC.

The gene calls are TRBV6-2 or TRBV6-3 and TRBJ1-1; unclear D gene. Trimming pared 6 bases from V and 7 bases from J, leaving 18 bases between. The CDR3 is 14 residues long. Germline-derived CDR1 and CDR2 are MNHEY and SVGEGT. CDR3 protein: CASRRKQRPYEAFF. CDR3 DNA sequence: TGTGCCAGCAGACGGAAACAGAGGCCTTATGAAGCTTTCTTT.

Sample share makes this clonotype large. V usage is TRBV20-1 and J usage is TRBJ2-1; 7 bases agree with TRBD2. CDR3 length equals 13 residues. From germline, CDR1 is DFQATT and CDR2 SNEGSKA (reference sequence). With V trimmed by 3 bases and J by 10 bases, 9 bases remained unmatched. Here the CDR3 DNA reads TGCAGTGCTAGCGATTTGGCGGGAGACGAGCAGTTCTTC. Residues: CSASDLAGDEQFF.

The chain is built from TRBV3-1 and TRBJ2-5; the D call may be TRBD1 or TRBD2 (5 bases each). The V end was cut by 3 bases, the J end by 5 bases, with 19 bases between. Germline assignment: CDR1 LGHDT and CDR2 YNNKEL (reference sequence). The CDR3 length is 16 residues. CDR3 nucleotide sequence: TGTGCCAGCAGCCACGGGGCTCGGGTAAGGACGGAGACCCAGTACTTC. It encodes CASSHGARVRTETQYF.

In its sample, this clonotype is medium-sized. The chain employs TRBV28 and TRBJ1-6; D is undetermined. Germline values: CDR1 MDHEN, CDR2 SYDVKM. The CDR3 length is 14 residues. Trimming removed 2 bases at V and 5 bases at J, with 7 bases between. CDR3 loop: CASSLPADNSPLHF. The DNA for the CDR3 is TGTGCCAGCAGTTTACCGGCAGATAATTCACCCCTCCACTTT.